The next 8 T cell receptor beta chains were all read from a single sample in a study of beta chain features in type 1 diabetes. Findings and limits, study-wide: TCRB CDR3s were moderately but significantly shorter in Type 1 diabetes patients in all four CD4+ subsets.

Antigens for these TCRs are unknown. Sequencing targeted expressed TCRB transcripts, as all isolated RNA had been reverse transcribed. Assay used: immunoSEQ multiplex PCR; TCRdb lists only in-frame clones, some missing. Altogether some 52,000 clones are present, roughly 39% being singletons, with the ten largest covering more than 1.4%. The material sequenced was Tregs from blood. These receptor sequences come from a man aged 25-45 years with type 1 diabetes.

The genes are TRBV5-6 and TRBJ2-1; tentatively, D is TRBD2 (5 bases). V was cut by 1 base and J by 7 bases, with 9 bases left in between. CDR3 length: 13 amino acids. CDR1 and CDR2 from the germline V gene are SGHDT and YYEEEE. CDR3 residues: CASSLISGNEQFF. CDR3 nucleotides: TGTGCCAGCAGCTTGATTTCGGGAAATGAGCAGTTCTTC.

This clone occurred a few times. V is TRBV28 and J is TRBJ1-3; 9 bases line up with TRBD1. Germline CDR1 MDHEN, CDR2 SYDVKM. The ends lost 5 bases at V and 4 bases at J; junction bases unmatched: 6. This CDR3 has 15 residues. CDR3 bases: TGTGCCAGCAGTCCCCGGGACAGGGCCGGAAACACCATATATTTT. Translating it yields CASSPRDRAGNTIYF.

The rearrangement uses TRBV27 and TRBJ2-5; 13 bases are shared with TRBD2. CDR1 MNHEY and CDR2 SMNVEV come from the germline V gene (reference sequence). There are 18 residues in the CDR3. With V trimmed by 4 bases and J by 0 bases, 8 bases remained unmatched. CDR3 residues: CASSSLLGLAGNQETQYF. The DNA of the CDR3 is TGTGCCAGCAGTTCCCTCCTGGGACTAGCGGGGAACCAAGAGACCCAGTACTTC.

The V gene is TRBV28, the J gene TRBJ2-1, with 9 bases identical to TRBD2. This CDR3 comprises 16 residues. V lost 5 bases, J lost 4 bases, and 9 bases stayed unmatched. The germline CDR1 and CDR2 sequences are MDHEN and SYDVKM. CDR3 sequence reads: CASSPLAGGIYNEQFF. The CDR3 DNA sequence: TGTGCCAGCAGTCCTCTCGCGGGAGGGATATACAATGAGCAGTTCTTC.

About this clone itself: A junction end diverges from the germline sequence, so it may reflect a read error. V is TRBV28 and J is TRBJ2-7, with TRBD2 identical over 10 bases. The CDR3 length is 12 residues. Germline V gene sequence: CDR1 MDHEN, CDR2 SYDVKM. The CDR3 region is CASSLRGTSATF. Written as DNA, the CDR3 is TGTGCCAGCAGCCTGAGGGGGACTAGCGCAACCTTC.

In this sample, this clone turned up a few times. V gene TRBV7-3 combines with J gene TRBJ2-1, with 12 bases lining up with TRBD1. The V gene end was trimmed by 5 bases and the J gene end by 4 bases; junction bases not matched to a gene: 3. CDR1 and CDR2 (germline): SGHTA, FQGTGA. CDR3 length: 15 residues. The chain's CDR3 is CASSRDRGPYNEQFF. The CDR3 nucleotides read TGTGCCAGCAGCCGGGACAGGGGGCCTTACAATGAGCAGTTCTTC.

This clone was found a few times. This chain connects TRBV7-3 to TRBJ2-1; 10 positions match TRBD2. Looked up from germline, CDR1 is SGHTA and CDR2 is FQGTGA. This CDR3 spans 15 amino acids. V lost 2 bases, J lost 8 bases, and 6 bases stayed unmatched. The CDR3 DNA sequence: TGTGCCAGCAGCTTACCAGCGGGAGGGTTTTATGAGCAGTTCTTC. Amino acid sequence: CASSLPAGGFYEQFF.

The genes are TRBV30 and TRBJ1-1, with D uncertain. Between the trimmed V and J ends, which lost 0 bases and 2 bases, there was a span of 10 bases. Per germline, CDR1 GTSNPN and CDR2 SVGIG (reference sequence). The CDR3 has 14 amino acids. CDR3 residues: CAWSVLGSNTEAFF. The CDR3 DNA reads TGTGCCTGGAGTGTACTCGGTTCTAACACTGAAGCTTTCTTT.